The 26 T cell receptor beta chains listed next were all sequenced from one sample in a study of cytomegalovirus exposure and HLA in healthy donors. This PCR relied on a set of 60 Vbeta primers and 13 Jbeta primers. Method: immunoSEQ multiplex PCR; TCRdb's copy keeps in-frame clones and lacks some. The table includes 65,000 to 80,000 clones, under 85% detected once. Sequencing was performed on PBMCs. The receptors originated from a middle-aged woman in good health and CMV-seropositive.

This sequence joins TRBV7-3 and TRBJ1-5; 8 bases fit TRBD1. Germline values: CDR1 SGHTA, CDR2 FQGTGA. The CDR3 is 15 residues long. V lost 5 bases to trimming and J lost 6 bases; unmatched junction nucleotides: 9. The CDR3 protein is CASSKDRVNSQPQHF. The CDR3 bases are TGTGCCAGCAGCAAGGACAGGGTGAACTCTCAGCCCCAGCATTTT.

This clone was seen a single time. This rearrangement joins TRBV10-3 to TRBJ2-7; TRBD2 might be the D (6 bases). V was shortened by 0 bases and J by 2 bases, with 11 bases between the two germline ends. The CDR3 extends over 15 amino acids. Looked up from germline, CDR1 is ENHRY and CDR2 is SYGVKD. The CDR3 coding sequence is TGTGCCATCAGTGAGTCGAGCGGGCCAGCCTACGAGCAGTACTTC. It translates to CAISESSGPAYEQYF.

The V call is TRBV28, the J call TRBJ1-2, with D possibly matching TRBD1 (5 bases). This CDR3 contains 15 residues. The germline V and J ends were trimmed by 6 bases and 2 bases, with 16 bases remaining between them. Germline values: CDR1 MDHEN, CDR2 SYDVKM. CDR3 DNA: TGTGCCAGCAGCTCCAGATTGACAGCGAACTATGGCTACACCTTC. This translates into CASSSRLTANYGYTF.

The genes are TRBV6-5 and TRBJ1-5; the D is unclear. This CDR3 is built from 15 residues. The V end lost 5 bases, the J end lost 0 bases, and 11 bases lay between the germline ends. Germline V gene lookup returns CDR1 MNHEY and CDR2 SVGAGI. In DNA form, the CDR3 reads TGTGCCAGCAGTGGGTGGCCAGGTAGCAATCAGCCCCAGCATTTT. It yields the protein CASSGWPGSNQPQHF.

V usage is TRBV6-1 and J usage is TRBJ2-7, with 8 bases lining up with TRBD1. Germline CDR1 is MNHNS and CDR2 is SASEGT. V was clipped by 4 bases and J by 3 bases; unmatched bases: 5. The CDR3 is 14 amino acids. The CDR3 region is CASSATQGVYEQYF. CDR3 sequence (DNA): TGTGCCAGCAGTGCGACACAGGGGGTCTACGAGCAGTACTTC.

The gene calls are TRBV2 and TRBJ1-3, with 10 bases matching TRBD1. The V and J ends lost 4 bases and 2 bases, in that order; junction bases with no gene match: 2. CDR3 length: 15 residues. The germline gives CDR1 SNHLY, CDR2 FYNNEI. The CDR3 sequence: CASSGDRGPGNTIYF. The CDR3 nucleotides are TGTGCCAGCAGTGGAGACAGGGGGCCTGGAAACACCATATATTTT.

The V gene is TRBV7-6, the J gene TRBJ2-1; 10 bases match TRBD2. Germline trimming cut 3 bases from V and 4 bases from J; bases unmatched to any gene: 9. Germline V lookup: CDR1 SGHVS, CDR2 FNYEAQ. The CDR3 totals 17 residues. CDR3 nucleotide sequence: TGTGCCAGCAGCTTGTACCCTACTAGCGGGGCATACAATGAGCAGTTCTTC. Amino acids: CASSLYPTSGAYNEQFF.

The chain is built from TRBV30 and TRBJ2-3; TRBD1 aligns across 9 bases. The V gene's germline CDR1 is GTSNPN and CDR2 SVGIG (reference sequence). The V and J ends lost 3 bases and 4 bases, in that order; junction bases with no gene match: 14. This CDR3 is 17 amino acids long. The CDR3 reads CAWSGLRGQGVADTQYF. CDR3 sequence (DNA): TGTGCCTGGAGCGGTCTTAGGGGACAGGGAGTTGCAGATACGCAGTATTTT.

The chain recombines TRBV5-1 with TRBJ1-4, with TRBD1 matching over 7 bases. Trimming took 7 bases from V and 4 from J; bases not matched to a gene: 7. The CDR3 spans 14 residues. Germline values: CDR1 SGHRS, CDR2 YFSETQ. CDR3 nucleotides: TGCGCCAGCGGGATGGGACAGATTAATGAAAAACTGTTTTTT. Translating gives CASGMGQINEKLFF.

With regard to this clone: Other DNA variants within this sample encode the same CDR3. The J gene is TRBJ1-6, the V gene TRBV10-3; a possible D gene is TRBD1 (6 bases). The CDR3 length is 17 residues. Germline values: CDR1 ENHRY, CDR2 SYGVKD. V was pared by 5 bases and J by 5 bases, with 19 bases between. The CDR3 here is CAISLGQGGGNNSPLHF. The CDR3 bases are TGTGCCATCAGTCTGGGGCAGGGAGGGGGTAATAATTCACCCCTCCACTTT.

This clone was picked up one time. The chain uses TRBV27 and TRBJ1-5; D is unresolved. The germline CDR1 and CDR2 sequences are MNHEY and SMNVEV (reference sequence). V was pared by 5 bases and J by 2 bases, with 13 bases between. This CDR3 has 15 residues. The CDR3 region is CASSGREGGNQPQHF. DNA for the CDR3: TGTGCCAGCAGTGGGCGGGAGGGTGGCAATCAGCCCCAGCATTTT.

The rearrangement links TRBV30 to TRBJ1-6, with a weak D call TRBD1 (5 bases). V was shortened by 3 bases and J by 6 bases, with 15 bases between the two germline ends. Germline loops: CDR1 GTSNPN, CDR2 SVGIG (reference sequence). There are 15 residues in the CDR3. The CDR3 spells CAWRGAAGRNSPLHF. The CDR3 DNA follows: TGTGCCTGGAGAGGCGCGGCAGGGCGTAATTCACCCCTCCACTTT.

This clone turned up a few times. The CDR3 loop is CASRETGTGRDEQYF. CDR3 bases: TGTGCCAGCAGGGAGACCGGGACAGGGAGAGACGAGCAGTACTTC. The chain couples TRBV6-5 to TRBJ2-7; 9 bases are shared with TRBD1. J lost 5 bases, V lost 6 bases, and 11 bases had no gene match. The CDR3 covers 15 residues. CDR1 is MNHEY and CDR2 is SVGAGI in the germline V gene.

This rearrangement joins TRBV27 to TRBJ2-6; D is possibly TRBD1 (5 bases). Trimming removed 3 bases at V and 5 bases at J, with 8 bases between. The CDR3 loop spans 14 amino acids. Germline lookup yields CDR1 MNHEY and CDR2 SMNVEV (reference sequence). The CDR3 spells CASSFADRANVLTF. The CDR3 coding sequence is TGTGCCAGCAGTTTTGCGGACAGGGCCAACGTCCTGACTTTC.

The rearrangement links TRBV30 to TRBJ1-4; 11 nucleotides line up with TRBD1. Trimming at V came to 3 bases and at J to 8 bases, leaving 2 bases not matched to a gene. The CDR3 covers 13 residues. Germline CDR1 is GTSNPN and CDR2 is SVGIG (reference sequence). The CDR3 bases are TGTGCCTGGAGGGACAGGGGGCGGGAAAAACTGTTTTTT. Translated, it gives CAWRDRGREKLFF.

The rearrangement joins TRBV5-8 to TRBJ1-1; unclear D gene. The V gene lost 4 bases and the J gene lost 7 bases, with 11 bases spanning the gap. Germline-derived CDR1 and CDR2 are SGHTS and YDEGEE. The CDR3 consists of 12 residues. CDR3 bases: TGTGCCAGCAGCCTTGAACACCTTGAAGCTTTCTTT. It encodes CASSLEHLEAFF.

This chain uses TRBV19 with TRBJ1-2; weak D call: TRBD1 (5 bases). The germline V gene encodes CDR1 LNHDA and CDR2 SQIVND (reference sequence). The CDR3 has 13 residues. Between the trimmed V and J ends, which lost 7 bases and 5 bases, there was a span of 14 bases. The DNA of the CDR3 is TGTGCCAGTAACCTCGGGCAGGGTTATGGCTACACCTTC. It codes for CASNLGQGYGYTF.

J is TRBJ1-4 and V is TRBV7-9, with 8 bases lining up with TRBD1. Unmatched junction bases numbered 3, after V lost 5 bases and J lost 7 bases. The CDR3 runs to 13 residues. From germline, CDR1 is SEHNR and CDR2 FQNEAQ (reference sequence). CDR3 residues: CASSKTGVEKLFF. CDR3 DNA sequence: TGTGCCAGCAGCAAGACAGGGGTTGAAAAACTGTTTTTT.

The V gene is TRBV30, the J gene TRBJ1-6; TRBD1 aligns across 9 bases. The trim removed 0 bases at V and 6 bases at J, leaving 3 bases unmatched. The V gene's germline CDR1 is GTSNPN and CDR2 SVGIG (reference sequence). The CDR3 is made up of 15 amino acids. The DNA for the CDR3 is TGTGCCTGGAGTGTACAGGGGGCCGGTAATTCACCCCTCCACTTT. It yields the protein CAWSVQGAGNSPLHF.

This sequence joins TRBV19 and TRBJ2-7, with a tentative D call TRBD1 (6 bases). The CDR3 totals 16 residues. Trimming pared 6 bases from V and 1 base from J, leaving 19 bases between. Germline CDR1 is LNHDA and CDR2 is SQIVND (reference sequence). The CDR3 loop is CASSPRAGVVSYEQYF. In DNA form, the CDR3 reads TGTGCCAGTAGCCCCCGAGCAGGGGTAGTATCCTACGAGCAGTACTTC.

This clone showed up just a few times. The rearrangement joins TRBV27 to TRBJ2-3, with TRBD2 matching 8 bases. The length of the CDR3 is 16 residues. The V and J ends lost 4 bases and 2 bases, in that order; junction bases with no gene match: 8. Germline-derived CDR1 and CDR2 are MNHEY and SMNVEV (reference sequence). The CDR3 bases are TGTGCCAGCAGTTCCAAAGGCGGGGGGTACACAGATACGCAGTATTTT. Translating it yields CASSSKGGGYTDTQYF.

The J gene is TRBJ2-5, the V gene TRBV19; a weak D match, TRBD2 (6 bases). Germline CDR1 reads LNHDA; CDR2 reads SQIVND (reference sequence). Trimming cost V 5 bases and J 5 bases, with 18 bases left between them. There are 15 residues in the CDR3. The CDR3, as DNA: TGTGCCAGTAGTCCCTCCGGCTGGGAGGAGGAGACCCAGTACTTC. Encoded protein: CASSPSGWEEETQYF.

CDR3 in amino acids: CAIMGTGDEQYF. As DNA, the CDR3 is TGTGCCATCATGGGAACAGGGGACGAGCAGTACTTC. V is TRBV10-3 and J is TRBJ2-7; 7 positions agree with TRBD1. CDR1 and CDR2 from the germline V gene are ENHRY and SYGVKD. After removal of 7 bases from V and 5 bases from J, the junction contained 5 bases not matched to a gene. CDR3 length: 12 residues.

This clone came up once. Its ends do not fully match the called genes, so a read error is possible. This chain connects TRBV30 to TRBJ1-6; possible D gene TRBD1, 5 bases. The CDR3 has 14 amino acids. In germline, CDR1 is GTSNPN, CDR2 SVGIG (reference sequence). The CDR3 DNA reads TGTGCCTGGAGTGGAGGACAAGATAATTTACCCCTCCACTTT. Translating gives CAWSGGQDNLPLHF. Looking up the rest from reference TRBV30 and TRBJ1-6 gives the full variable domain: SQTIHQWPATLVQPVGSPLSLECTVEGTSNPNLYWYRQAAGRGLQLLFYSVGIGQISSEVPQNLSASRPQDRQFILSSKKLLLSDSGFYLCAWSGGQDNLPLHFGNGTRLTVT.

This chain joins TRBV15 and TRBJ2-7, with 9 positions matching TRBD1. Germline CDR1 and CDR2: LNHNV and YYDKDF (reference sequence). The CDR3 has 15 amino acids. Trimming at V came to 1 base and at J to 2 bases, leaving 3 bases not matched to a gene. This CDR3 reads CATSRAGTGTYEQYF. For the CDR3, the DNA is TGTGCCACCAGCAGAGCCGGGACAGGGACCTACGAGCAGTACTTC.

The chain has TRBV9 and TRBJ2-3, with 7 bases lining up with TRBD1. V gave up 3 bases and J gave up 5 bases; unmatched junction bases: 9. Germline CDR1 and CDR2: SGDLS and YYNGEE. This CDR3 region has 15 residues. The CDR3 protein is CASSATGAGGDTQYF. Here the CDR3 DNA reads TGTGCCAGCAGCGCTACAGGGGCAGGTGGAGATACGCAGTATTTT.